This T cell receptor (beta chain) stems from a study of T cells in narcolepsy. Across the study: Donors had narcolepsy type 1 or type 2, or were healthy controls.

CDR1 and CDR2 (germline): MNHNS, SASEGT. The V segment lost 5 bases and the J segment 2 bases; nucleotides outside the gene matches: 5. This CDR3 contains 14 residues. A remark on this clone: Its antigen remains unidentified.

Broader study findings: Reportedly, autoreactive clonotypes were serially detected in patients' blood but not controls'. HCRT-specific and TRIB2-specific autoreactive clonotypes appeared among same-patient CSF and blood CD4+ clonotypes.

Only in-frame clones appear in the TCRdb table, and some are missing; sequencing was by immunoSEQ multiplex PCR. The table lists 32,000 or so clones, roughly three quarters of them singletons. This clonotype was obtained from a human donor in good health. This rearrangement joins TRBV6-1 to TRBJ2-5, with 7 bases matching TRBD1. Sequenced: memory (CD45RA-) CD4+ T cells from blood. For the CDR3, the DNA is TGTGCCAGCAGTACGACAGGGAAACAAGAGACCCAGTACTTC. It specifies CASSTTGKQETQYF.